The 15 T cell receptor beta chains in this list originate from one sample, sequenced in a study of blood T cell repertoires in COVID-19. Some clones are missing from TCRdb's copy, which holds only in-frame ones; the method was immunoSEQ multiplex PCR. The sample holds a few hundred thousand clones; 89% are singletons and the top ten take just under 0.95%. Specimen: peripheral blood. Every receptor here comes from a middle-aged woman who had recovered from COVID-19.

V and J are TRBV24-1 and TRBJ2-6; 10 nucleotides align to TRBD1. Germline CDR1 reads KGHDR; CDR2 reads SFDVKD. The CDR3 has 14 residues. With V trimmed by 11 bases and J by 6 bases, 6 bases remained unmatched. The CDR3 protein is CARSGTGEANVLTF. DNA of the CDR3: TGTGCCAGGTCCGGGACAGGGGAGGCCAACGTCCTGACTTTC.

The V and J genes are TRBV21-1 and TRBJ2-1; TRBD2 is the table's D call and was not checked against the DNA. TRBV21-1 is termed a pseudogene. The CDR3 contains 18 residues. As DNA, the CDR3 is TGTGCCAGCAGCAAGGTGGAGGGACTAGCGGGAGGTGGGAATGAGCAGTTCTTC. This encodes CASSKVEGLAGGGNEQFF.

V gene TRBV7-3 combines with J gene TRBJ1-1; D perhaps matches TRBD1 (6 bases). The CDR3 loop spans 14 amino acids. Trimming shortened V by 5 bases and J by 1 base, and 11 bases separated the two germline ends. From germline, CDR1 is SGHTA and CDR2 FQGTGA. The CDR3: CASSPSGQNTEAFF. The CDR3 nucleotides read TGTGCCAGCAGCCCTTCGGGACAGAACACTGAAGCTTTCTTT.

The chain links TRBV27 to TRBJ2-3, with TRBD2 identical over 8 bases. Germline lookup yields CDR1 MNHEY and CDR2 SMNVEV (reference sequence). CDR3 size: 15 residues. V was clipped by 2 bases and J by 2 bases; unmatched bases: 3. CDR3 sequence (DNA): TGTGCCAGCAGTTTAACGGGACTAGACACAGATACGCAGTATTTT. This encodes CASSLTGLDTDTQYF.

The chain has TRBV7-3 and TRBJ1-1, with TRBD1 identical over 7 bases. The J segment lost 4 bases and the V segment lost 5 bases, leaving 4 bases of the junction unmatched. The CDR3 sequence is 13 residues long. CDR1 and CDR2 (germline): SGHTA, FQGTGA. CDR3 bases: TGTGCCAGCAGCACCCAGGGGGGCACTGAAGCTTTCTTT. Its protein is CASSTQGGTEAFF.

This sequence joins TRBV20-1 and TRBJ2-3, with 8 positions matching TRBD2. The V segment lost 3 bases and the J segment 6 bases; nucleotides outside the gene matches: 5. Germline V lookup: CDR1 DFQATT, CDR2 SNEGSKA (reference sequence). The CDR3 has 13 residues. The CDR3 loop reads CSASPSGWDTQYF. CDR3 DNA: TGCAGTGCTAGTCCTAGCGGGTGGGATACGCAGTATTTT.

This clone was seen just once. The chain has TRBV5-1 and TRBJ2-5, with 11 bases lining up with TRBD2. The ends lost 0 bases at V and 5 bases at J; junction bases unmatched: 6. The CDR3 is 16 amino acids. The germline gives CDR1 SGHRS, CDR2 YFSETQ. The CDR3 protein is CASSLGSSGRAETQYF. The CDR3 DNA is TGCGCCAGCAGCTTGGGAAGTAGCGGGAGGGCGGAGACCCAGTACTTC.

This clone was counted a few times. This chain connects TRBV23-1 to TRBJ1-5; TRBD1 is a possible D gene (6 bases). TRBV23-1 is assigned to the ORF class and has an uncertain function. V was pared by 4 bases and J by 2 bases, with 12 bases between. There are 15 residues in the CDR3. CDR3 loop: CASSLQGRGNQPQHF. CDR3 in DNA: TGCGCCAGCAGTCTACAGGGCCGAGGCAATCAGCCCCAGCATTTT.

The rearrangement joins TRBV10-3 to TRBJ1-1, with D unresolved. Trimming stripped 6 bases from V and 0 bases from J, with 8 bases between. The germline CDR1 and CDR2 sequences are ENHRY and SYGVKD. The length of the CDR3 is 13 residues. CDR3 nucleotides: TGTGCCATCAGACCAGACTTGAACACTGAAGCTTTCTTT. Translated: CAIRPDLNTEAFF.

Comments on this clone: Other DNA sequences from this sample encode an identical CDR3 as well. The CDR3 protein is CASSVAGGGTDTQYF. Here the CDR3 DNA reads TGTGCCAGCAGCGTGGCGGGAGGGGGCACAGATACGCAGTATTTT. The gene calls are TRBV9 and TRBJ2-3; TRBD2 agrees at 9 bases. V lost 2 bases to trimming and J lost 1 base; unmatched junction nucleotides: 2. The CDR3 sequence is 15 residues long. Germline lookup yields CDR1 SGDLS and CDR2 YYNGEE. Filled out from reference TRBV9 and TRBJ2-3, the complete variable domain reads DSGVTQTPKHLITATGQRVTLRCSPRSGDLSVYWYQQSLDQGLQFLIQYYNGEERAKGNILERFSAQQFPDLHSELNLSSLELGDSALYFCASSVAGGGTDTQYFGPGTRLTVL.

J is TRBJ2-7 and V is TRBV5-1, with 8 bases that match TRBD1. CDR3 length equals 16 residues. Trimming cost V 0 bases and J 4 bases; bases outside gene matches: 9. In germline, CDR1 is SGHRS, CDR2 YFSETQ. CDR3 in amino acids: CASSLGKTGDLYEQYF. For the CDR3, the DNA is TGCGCCAGCAGCTTGGGAAAGACAGGGGATCTGTACGAGCAGTACTTC.

In the case of this clone: Other DNA sequences from this sample encode an identical CDR3 as well. The chain recombines TRBV3-1 (or the pseudogene TRBV3-2) with TRBJ1-5, with D unclear. The CDR3 spans 13 residues. CDR1 is LGHDT, CDR2 YNNKEL, per germline (reference sequence). V was shortened by 0 bases and J by 7 bases, with 7 bases between the two germline ends. The CDR3 is CASSQDRGQPQHF. CDR3 bases: TGTGCCAGCAGCCAAGATCGAGGCCAGCCCCAGCATTTT.

This chain links TRBV7-2 with TRBJ2-1; the match to TRBD2 covers 10 bases. This CDR3 spans 18 amino acids. The trim removed 3 bases at V and 0 bases at J, leaving 8 bases unmatched. The germline gives CDR1 SGHTA, CDR2 FQGNSA. CDR3 protein: CASSFPSGRAPSYNEQFF. The CDR3 DNA follows: TGTGCCAGCAGCTTCCCGAGCGGGAGGGCTCCCTCCTACAATGAGCAGTTCTTC.

The chain uses TRBV3-1 (or the pseudogene TRBV3-2) and TRBJ1-2; weak D call: TRBD1 (5 bases). The CDR3 runs to 13 residues. CDR1 and CDR2 from the germline V gene are LGHDT and YNNKEL (reference sequence). V gave up 1 base and J gave up 8 bases, with 11 bases separating them. CDR3 amino acids: CASSQVEGQGYTF. The CDR3 bases are TGTGCCAGCAGCCAAGTGGAGGGGCAAGGCTACACCTTC.

The gene calls are TRBV6-1 and TRBJ2-5; 10 nucleotides match TRBD1. This CDR3 is 15 amino acids long. Germline V lookup: CDR1 MNHNS, CDR2 SASEGT. After removal of 3 bases from V and 4 bases from J, the junction contained 5 bases not matched to a gene. This chain's CDR3 is CASSDDRGRTETQYF. In nucleotides, the CDR3 is TGTGCCAGCAGTGACGACAGGGGGCGCACAGAGACCCAGTACTTC.